The entry that follows covers one TCR beta chain sequence. The clone's antigen remains unknown. Per-base quality was not reported, and no clone a single base away is much larger than it. The library was made by 5' RACE. Sequencing took place on an Illumina HiSeq 2500. A second PCR of roughly 7 to 12 cycles was performed with a sample-barcoded 5' primer and a J-beta primer mix. A unique molecular identifier was introduced onto each TCR beta cDNA molecule by a template-switch 5' adaptor carrying 12 random nucleotides. At least 3 million CDR3-containing paired-end reads were obtained from each sample. First-strand cDNA synthesis was performed from all RNA using the Mint cDNA synthesis kit, with priming by a TRBC-specific oligonucleotide. Following uracil-DNA glycosylase treatment, all cDNA underwent a first 18-cycle PCR with the universal primers M1SS and BC2_uni_R. As for the authors' bioinformatics: Normalization of each sample was performed by random selection of 1 million high-quality reads, each carrying a distinct molecular identifier. Reads sharing molecular identifiers were discarded rather than binned into consensus sequences. MiTCR, set to a Q25 quality threshold and the strictest error-elimination algorithm, was used for CDR3 identification, clonotype clustering and error correction. Lower-bound total TCR beta diversity was estimated with a nonparametric unseen species model using Euler transformation. TCRdb redid the processing of the public reads, applying fastp at Q25 and MiXCR, and retained in-frame beta chains. CDR3 protein duplicates are merged, each entry listing the most common genes and DNA. For this entry, the V and J calls and clone size follow TCRdb and not the study's own pipeline. The sample profile shows about 1.4 million distinct CDR3 sequences; 45% to 70% of them were found once. The ten most abundant clones make up 6.5% to 8.5% of the sample.

This sample was included in a study of blood T cells in healthy people across ages (dated by TCRdb to between 2015 and 2017). For the wider study: In model experiments, roughly one uniquely barcoded TCR beta cDNA molecule per two T cells was captured by template switching. To avoid experimental bias, donors of different ages were distributed randomly across sequencing lanes. The donors were split into four age groups: young (average 16 years), middle-aged (about 40), aged (more than 60) and long-lived (82). Two additional independent replicas of 1 million unique cDNA reads from the same blood draw were analyzed for two donors (one aged 18 to 29 and one aged 80 or older). The study measured age-related changes in TCR beta repertoire diversity using deep sequencing normalized with unique cDNA molecular identifiers.

From cysteine to phenylalanine, the CDR3 is 16 amino acids long. Just CDR3 DNA is preserved here, 48 bases in frame from base 1. Looking up the germline V gene yields CDR1 KGHDR and CDR2 SFDVKD. Trimming takes 4 bases off V and 4 bases off J; junction bases not matched to a gene: 4. Study-wide findings and limitations: The long-lived group showed more naive CD4+ T cells, fewer expanded clones and increased TCR diversity than the aged group, suggesting age selection. Total diversity estimates from one million sequenced T cells were considered lower bounds and underestimates. There was a strong correlation between observed TCR beta diversity and the percentage of naive T cells measured by flow cytometry. Observed TCR beta diversity per million T cells fell roughly linearly with age, and a significant reduction was already apparent by age roughly 40. The CMV infection status of donors was not known, potentially confounding age-related changes in expanded clonotypes. Bulk unsorted PBMC profiling prevented conclusive comparison of naive and antigen-experienced compartments.

The donors were 40 or so Caucasian individuals from Russia, aged roughly 6 to 90 years, who were systemically healthy. Ten milliliters of peripheral blood were drawn from each donor into EDTA-treated Vacutainer tubes. PBMCs were isolated by Ficoll-Paque density-gradient centrifugation, with at least 7 million obtained per sample. Trizol reagent was used to extract total RNA from PBMCs, with at least 6 micrograms per sample. Naive CD45RAhigh/CD27high T cell percentages were measured by flow cytometry on a PBMC aliquot from every donor. Recombination joined TRBV24-1 with TRBJ2-1, with 12 bases matching TRBD2. The sample was blood. The TCR originated in a man between 18 and 29 years old in good health. The CDR3 amino acid sequence is: CATSDSLAGGYNEQFF. The DNA sequence is given as TGTGCCACCAGTGACTCACTAGCGGGGGGTTACAATGAGCAGTTCTTC.